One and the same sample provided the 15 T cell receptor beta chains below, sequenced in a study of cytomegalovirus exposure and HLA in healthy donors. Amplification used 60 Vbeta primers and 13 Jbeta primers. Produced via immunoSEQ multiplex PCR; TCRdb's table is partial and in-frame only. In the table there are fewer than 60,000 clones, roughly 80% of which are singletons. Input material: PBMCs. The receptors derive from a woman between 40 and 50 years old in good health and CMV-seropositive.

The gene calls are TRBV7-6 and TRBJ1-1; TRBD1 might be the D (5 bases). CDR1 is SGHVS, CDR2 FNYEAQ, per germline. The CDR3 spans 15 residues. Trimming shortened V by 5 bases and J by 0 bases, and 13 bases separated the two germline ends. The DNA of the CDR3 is TGTGCCAGCAGCCTAACGGAGGGACTGAACACTGAAGCTTTCTTT. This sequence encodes CASSLTEGLNTEAFF.

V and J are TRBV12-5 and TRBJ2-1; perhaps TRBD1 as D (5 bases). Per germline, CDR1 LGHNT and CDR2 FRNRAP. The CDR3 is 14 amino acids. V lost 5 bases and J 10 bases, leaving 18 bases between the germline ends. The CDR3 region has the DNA TGTGCTAGTGGTCCAGAGGTAGGGGTCGGGGAGCAGTTCTTC. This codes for CASGPEVGVGEQFF.

The DNA for the CDR3 is TGTGCCAGCACCTCCGCGGACACGCAGAATTCACCCCTCCACTTT. The encoded protein is CASTSADTQNSPLHF. The gene calls are TRBV27 and TRBJ1-6; weak D call: TRBD1 (5 bases). From germline, CDR1 is MNHEY and CDR2 SMNVEV (reference sequence). This CDR3 contains 15 residues. V gave up 7 bases and J gave up 7 bases, with 17 bases separating them.

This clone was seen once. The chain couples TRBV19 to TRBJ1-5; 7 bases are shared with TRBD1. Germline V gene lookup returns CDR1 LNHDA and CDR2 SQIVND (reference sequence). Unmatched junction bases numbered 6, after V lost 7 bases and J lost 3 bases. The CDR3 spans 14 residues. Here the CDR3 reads CASNEGGSNQPQHF. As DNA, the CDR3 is TGTGCCAGTAACGAAGGGGGCTCCAATCAGCCCCAGCATTTT. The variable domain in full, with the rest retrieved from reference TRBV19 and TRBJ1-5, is DGGITQSPKYLFRKEGQNVTLSCEQNLNHDAMYWYRQDPGQGLRLIYYSQIVNDFQKGDIAEGYSVSREKKESFPLTVTSAQKNPTAFYLCASNEGGSNQPQHFGDGTRLSIL.

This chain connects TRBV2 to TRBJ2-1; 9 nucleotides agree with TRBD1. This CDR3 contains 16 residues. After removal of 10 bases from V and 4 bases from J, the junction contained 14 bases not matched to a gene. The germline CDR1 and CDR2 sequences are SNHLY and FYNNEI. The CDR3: CATLGWGQGNYNEQFF. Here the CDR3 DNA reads TGTGCCACCCTCGGGTGGGGACAGGGAAATTACAATGAGCAGTTCTTC.

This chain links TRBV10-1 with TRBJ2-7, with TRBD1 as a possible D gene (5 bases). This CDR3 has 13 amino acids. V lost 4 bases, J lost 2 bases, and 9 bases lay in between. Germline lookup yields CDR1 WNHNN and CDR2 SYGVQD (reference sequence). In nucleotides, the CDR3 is TGCGCCAGCAGTGGCGACAGTCCCTACGAGCAGTACTTC. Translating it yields CASSGDSPYEQYF.

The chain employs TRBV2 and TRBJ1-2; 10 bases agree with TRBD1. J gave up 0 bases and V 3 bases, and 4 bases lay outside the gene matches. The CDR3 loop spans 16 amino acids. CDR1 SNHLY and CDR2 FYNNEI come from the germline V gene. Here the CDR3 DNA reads TGTGCCAGCAGTGAGGGACAGGGGTGGGCTAACTATGGCTACACCTTC. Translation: CASSEGQGWANYGYTF. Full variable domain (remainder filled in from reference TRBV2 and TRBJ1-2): EPEVTQTPSHQVTQMGQEVILRCVPISNHLYFYWYRQILGQKVEFLVSFYNNEISEKSEIFDDQFSVERPDGSNFTLKIRSTKLEDSAMYFCASSEGQGWANYGYTFGSGTRLTVV.

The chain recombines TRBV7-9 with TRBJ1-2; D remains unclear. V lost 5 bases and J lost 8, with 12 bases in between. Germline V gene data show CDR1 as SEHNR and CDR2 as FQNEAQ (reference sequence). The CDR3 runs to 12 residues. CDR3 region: CASSQEFGGYTF. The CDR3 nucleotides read TGTGCCAGCAGCCAAGAATTCGGGGGCTACACCTTC.

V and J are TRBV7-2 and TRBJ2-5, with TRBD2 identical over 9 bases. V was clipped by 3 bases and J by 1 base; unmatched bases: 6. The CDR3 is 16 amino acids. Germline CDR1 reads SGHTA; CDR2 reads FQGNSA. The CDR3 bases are TGTGCCAGCAGCTTCGGGACTAGCCGCTCCCAAGAGACCCAGTACTTC. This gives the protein CASSFGTSRSQETQYF. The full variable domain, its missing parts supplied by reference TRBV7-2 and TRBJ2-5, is GAGVSQSPSNKVTEKGKDVELRCDPISGHTALYWYRQSLGQGLEFLIYFQGNSAPDKSGLPSDRFSAERTGGSVSTLTIQRTQQEDSAVYLCASSFGTSRSQETQYFGPGTRLLVL.

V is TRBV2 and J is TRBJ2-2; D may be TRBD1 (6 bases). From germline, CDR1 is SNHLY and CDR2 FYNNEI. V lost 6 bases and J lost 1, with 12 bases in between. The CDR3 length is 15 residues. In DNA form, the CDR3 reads TGTGCCAGCAGGGGGGCGACAGAGAACACCGGGGAGCTGTTTTTT. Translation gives CASRGATENTGELFF. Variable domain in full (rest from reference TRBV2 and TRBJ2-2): EPEVTQTPSHQVTQMGQEVILRCVPISNHLYFYWYRQILGQKVEFLVSFYNNEISEKSEIFDDQFSVERPDGSNFTLKIRSTKLEDSAMYFCASRGATENTGELFFGEGSRLTVL.

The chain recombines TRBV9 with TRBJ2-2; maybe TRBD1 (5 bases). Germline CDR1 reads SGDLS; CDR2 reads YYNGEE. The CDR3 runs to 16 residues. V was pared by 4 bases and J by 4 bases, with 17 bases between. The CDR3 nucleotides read TGTGCCAGCAGCCCGCAGCCAACAGGCGGCACCGGGGAGCTGTTTTTT. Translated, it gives CASSPQPTGGTGELFF.

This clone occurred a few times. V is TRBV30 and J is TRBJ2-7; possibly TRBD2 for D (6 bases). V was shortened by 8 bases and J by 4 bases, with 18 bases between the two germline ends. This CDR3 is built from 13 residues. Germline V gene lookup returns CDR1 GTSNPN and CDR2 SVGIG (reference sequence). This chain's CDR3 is CAGFSGDSYEQYF. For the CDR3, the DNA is TGTGCCGGGTTTTCGGGGGATTCTTACGAGCAGTACTTC.

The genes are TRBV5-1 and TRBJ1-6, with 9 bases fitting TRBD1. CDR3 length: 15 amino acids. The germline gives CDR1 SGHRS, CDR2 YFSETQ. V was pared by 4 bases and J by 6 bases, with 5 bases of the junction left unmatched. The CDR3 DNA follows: TGCGCCAGCAGCCAAGACAGGGGGGGTAATTCACCCCTCCACTTT. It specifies CASSQDRGGNSPLHF.

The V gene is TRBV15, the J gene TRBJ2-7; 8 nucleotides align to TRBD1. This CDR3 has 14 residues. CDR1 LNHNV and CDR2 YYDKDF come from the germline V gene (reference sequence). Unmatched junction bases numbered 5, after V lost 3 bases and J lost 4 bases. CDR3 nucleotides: TGTGCCACCAGCAGGCTACGACAGGGGTACGAGCAGTACTTC. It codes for CATSRLRQGYEQYF.

The CDR3 here is CASSLGPSSGEQFF. The CDR3 DNA reads TGTGCCAGCAGCTTAGGACCCAGCAGCGGTGAGCAGTTCTTC. The genes are TRBV11-3 and TRBJ2-1, with a weak D call TRBD2 (5 bases). Germline V lookup: CDR1 SGHNT, CDR2 YENEEA. V was pared by 1 base and J by 9 bases, with 13 bases between. CDR3 length equals 14 residues.